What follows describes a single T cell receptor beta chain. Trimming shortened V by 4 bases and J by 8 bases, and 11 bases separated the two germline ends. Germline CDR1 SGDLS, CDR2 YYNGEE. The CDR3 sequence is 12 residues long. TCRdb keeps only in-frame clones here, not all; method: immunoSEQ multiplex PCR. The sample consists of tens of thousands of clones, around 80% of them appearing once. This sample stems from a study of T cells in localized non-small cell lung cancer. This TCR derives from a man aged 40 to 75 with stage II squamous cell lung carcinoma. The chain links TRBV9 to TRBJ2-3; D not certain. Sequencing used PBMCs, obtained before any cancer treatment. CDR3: CASSPRDLTQYF. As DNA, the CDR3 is TGTGCCAGCAGCCCCCGAGACCTTACGCAGTATTTT.